This paragraph covers one T cell receptor beta chain sequence. These data belong to a study of blood T cell repertoires in COVID-19. Study overall: COVID-19 samples from acute and convalescent phases originated in the United States, Italy and Spain.

The CDR3 spans 14 residues. Trimming removed 3 bases at V and 6 bases at J, with 14 bases between. CDR1 SEHNR and CDR2 FQNEAQ come from the germline V gene (reference sequence). Sequencing was performed with immunoSEQ multiplex PCR; in TCRdb, only in-frame clones are kept and a portion is missing. The data show roughly 250,000 clones, approximately 86% seen once. The chain joins TRBV7-9 to TRBJ1-2, with TRBD1 as a possible D gene (6 bases). The sequence was collected from a man in his fifties or sixties who had recovered from COVID-19. Material: peripheral blood. CDR3 amino acids: CASSFAQGLDGYTF. CDR3 nucleotides: TGTGCCAGCAGCTTTGCCCAGGGGCTCGATGGCTACACCTTC.